These 24 T cell receptor beta chains came from one sample sequenced in a study of blood T cell repertoires in COVID-19. TCRdb's table, derived via immunoSEQ multiplex PCR, lists solely in-frame clones and lacks some. The top ten hold 1.3% of the sample, which has about 230,000 clones, approximately 83% seen once. Sequencing was performed on peripheral blood. The origin of the receptors is a woman between 25 and 40 years old with COVID-19, enrolled during active disease.

The chain recombines TRBV19 with TRBJ2-5; 10 nucleotides align to TRBD1. V gave up 5 bases and J gave up 5 bases; unmatched junction bases: 8. Germline lookup yields CDR1 LNHDA and CDR2 SQIVND (reference sequence). This CDR3 spans 15 amino acids. The DNA for the CDR3 is TGTGCCAGTAGTTCTCCGGGACAGGGGTACGAGACCCAGTACTTC. This translates into CASSSPGQGYETQYF. The entire variable domain, with the rest obtained from reference TRBV19 and TRBJ2-5, is as follows: DGGITQSPKYLFRKEGQNVTLSCEQNLNHDAMYWYRQDPGQGLRLIYYSQIVNDFQKGDIAEGYSVSREKKESFPLTVTSAQKNPTAFYLCASSSPGQGYETQYFGPGTRLLVL.

The chain recombines TRBV5-4 with TRBJ2-5; 8 nucleotides agree with TRBD1. The germline V gene encodes CDR1 SGHNT and CDR2 YYREEE (reference sequence). V shed 2 bases, J shed 5 bases, and the junction held 8 bases outside the gene matches. This CDR3 comprises 15 residues. In DNA form, the CDR3 reads TGTGCCAGCAGCTTCCCGACAGGGGAGAGGGAGACCCAGTACTTC. Protein product: CASSFPTGERETQYF.

The DNA of the CDR3 is TGTGCCTGGAGGGGACTAGCGGGAGTTATGGAGACCCAGTACTTC. Amino acid sequence: CAWRGLAGVMETQYF. The rearrangement joins TRBV30 to TRBJ2-5, with TRBD2 identical over 14 bases. Germline loops: CDR1 GTSNPN, CDR2 SVGIG (reference sequence). The CDR3 has 15 amino acids. After removal of 3 bases from V and 5 bases from J, the junction contained 5 bases not matched to a gene.

The gene calls are TRBV11-3 and TRBJ2-2; 11 nucleotides agree with TRBD2. The CDR3 is 15 residues long. V was pared by 8 bases and J by 6 bases, with 8 bases of the junction left unmatched. Germline V gene data show CDR1 as SGHNT and CDR2 as YENEEA. The CDR3 DNA is TGTGCCAGCGGGGCACTAGCGGGAGCTGCCGGGGAGCTGTTTTTT. Translated, it gives CASGALAGAAGELFF.

V and J are TRBV11-2 and TRBJ1-1; the D gene is possibly TRBD1 (5 bases). The CDR3 has 13 residues. Trimming shortened V by 3 bases and J by 4 bases, and 9 bases separated the two germline ends. The V gene's germline CDR1 is SGHAT and CDR2 FQNNGV. The CDR3 is CASSFQGSTEAFF. DNA for the CDR3: TGTGCCAGCAGCTTCCAGGGAAGCACTGAAGCTTTCTTT.

This sequence joins TRBV6-5 and TRBJ2-2; D perhaps matches TRBD2 (6 bases). Germline CDR1 reads MNHEY; CDR2 reads SVGAGI. V lost 7 bases and J lost 3, with 12 bases in between. This CDR3 is built from 14 residues. CDR3 coding DNA: TGTGCCAGCAAACCGGGACTGTACACCGGGGAGCTGTTTTTT. This sequence encodes CASKPGLYTGELFF.

V is TRBV4-3 and J is TRBJ2-1; 9 bases agree with TRBD2. The V gene's germline CDR1 is LGHNA and CDR2 YSLEER. Trimming cost V 2 bases and J 8 bases; bases outside gene matches: 7. This CDR3 is built from 15 residues. CDR3 sequence: CASSQSGLALDEQFF. CDR3 in DNA: TGCGCCAGCAGCCAATCGGGACTAGCTCTGGATGAGCAGTTCTTC.

This clone has more than one count but fewer than ten. J is TRBJ1-2 and V is TRBV27, with D uncertain. Trimming removed 6 bases from V and 7 bases from J, with 15 bases in between. CDR1 is MNHEY, CDR2 SMNVEV, per germline (reference sequence). CDR3 length: 13 residues. The CDR3 region has the DNA TGTGCCAGCAGCCTACATCAGGCGGGTGGCTACACCTTC. Protein: CASSLHQAGGYTF.

This clone was detected many times. CDR3 region: CASSEKDRESEAFF. CDR3 DNA: TGTGCCAGCAGCGAGAAAGACAGGGAGTCTGAAGCTTTCTTT. The rearrangement uses TRBV7-9 and TRBJ1-1; TRBD1 aligns across 7 bases. Trimming took 5 bases from V and 6 from J; bases not matched to a gene: 9. The germline V gene has CDR1 SEHNR and CDR2 FQNEAQ (reference sequence). The CDR3 totals 14 residues.

J is TRBJ2-7 and V is TRBV27, with TRBD2 matching over 13 bases. Trimming cost V 5 bases and J 4 bases; bases outside gene matches: 8. The CDR3 runs to 16 residues. CDR1 and CDR2 (germline): MNHEY, SMNVEV (reference sequence). The CDR3 DNA sequence: TGTGCCAGCAGTCCCCAGACTAGCGGGGGGACGTACGAGCAGTACTTC. It is translated as CASSPQTSGGTYEQYF.

The chain's CDR3 is CASSLATGGPHNEQFF. The CDR3 DNA reads as TGTGCCAGCAGCTTGGCAACGGGGGGGCCCCACAATGAGCAGTTCTTC. The V call is TRBV5-6, the J call TRBJ2-1; 8 nucleotides align to TRBD2. Germline assignment: CDR1 SGHDT and CDR2 YYEEEE. With 0 bases clipped from V and 5 bases from J, the junction kept 7 bases outside the gene matches. CDR3 length: 16 residues. Based on the CDR3 plus reference TRBV5-6 and TRBJ2-1, the full variable domain is DAGVTQSPTHLIKTRGQQVTLRCSPKSGHDTVSWYQQALGQGPQFIFQYYEEEERQRGNFPDRFSGHQFPNYSSELNVNALLLGDSALYLCASSLATGGPHNEQFFGPGTRLTVL.

V and J are TRBV7-9 and TRBJ1-2; perhaps TRBD1 as D (5 bases). Per the germline V gene, CDR1 is SEHNR and CDR2 is FQNEAQ (reference sequence). V lost 4 bases and J lost 6, with 15 bases in between. The CDR3 totals 14 residues. CDR3 nucleotides: TGTGCCAGCAGCTCCCCGGGGGTCGGTCATGGCTACACCTTC. Encoded protein: CASSSPGVGHGYTF.

In its sample, this clone was seen a few times. The chain couples TRBV7-2 to TRBJ2-2; 11 nucleotides agree with TRBD2. The CDR3 spans 16 residues. The ends lost 6 bases at V and 3 bases at J; junction bases unmatched: 6. Germline-derived CDR1 and CDR2 are SGHTA and FQGNSA. CDR3 in DNA: TGTGCCAGCAGGGTAACTAGCGGGAGCTACACCGGGGAGCTGTTTTTT. This sequence encodes CASRVTSGSYTGELFF.

The V and J genes are TRBV2 and TRBJ2-7; 9 positions agree with TRBD2. Germline lookup yields CDR1 SNHLY and CDR2 FYNNEI. CDR3 length equals 14 residues. After removal of 4 bases from V and 3 bases from J, the junction contained 4 bases not matched to a gene. CDR3 nucleotide sequence: TGTGCCAGCAGTGCGCGGCGGGGGGGCTACGAGCAGTACTTC. Translation gives CASSARRGGYEQYF.

The CDR3 reads CASALYRDYSNQPQHF. The CDR3 DNA reads TGTGCTAGTGCCCTCTACAGGGATTATAGCAATCAGCCCCAGCATTTT. The chain uses TRBV12-5 and TRBJ1-5; TRBD1 is a possible D gene (6 bases). CDR3 size: 16 residues. V was cut by 7 bases and J by 0 bases, with 16 bases left in between. Germline V CDR1 and CDR2: LGHNT, FRNRAP. The full variable domain, completed using reference TRBV12-5 and TRBJ1-5, is DARVTQTPRHKVTEMGQEVTMRCQPILGHNTVFWYRQTMMQGLELLAYFRNRAPLDDSGMPKDRFSAEMPDATLATLKIQPSEPRDSAVYFCASALYRDYSNQPQHFGDGTRLSIL.

The rearrangement joins TRBV10-3 to TRBJ2-1, with 7 bases identical to TRBD1. The CDR3 covers 13 residues. Germline-derived CDR1 and CDR2 are ENHRY and SYGVKD. Trimming took 0 bases from V and 15 from J; bases not matched to a gene: 8. CDR3 sequence reads: CAISESGDSIPFF. The CDR3 coding sequence is TGTGCCATCAGTGAGTCGGGGGACAGTATTCCGTTCTTC.

The chain employs TRBV7-2 and TRBJ1-2; tentatively, D is TRBD1 (6 bases). The germline V gene has CDR1 SGHTA and CDR2 FQGNSA. V lost 2 bases and J 8 bases, leaving 12 bases between the germline ends. CDR3 length equals 13 residues. CDR3 nucleotide sequence: TGTGCCAGCAGCTTAAGGGGGTATGAAGGCTACACCTTC. It encodes CASSLRGYEGYTF.

The rearrangement uses TRBV19 and TRBJ1-6; 10 positions agree with TRBD1. CDR3 length equals 15 residues. Germline trimming cut 6 bases from V and 7 bases from J; bases unmatched to any gene: 6. The V gene's germline CDR1 is LNHDA and CDR2 SQIVND (reference sequence). The CDR3 bases are TGTGCCAGTAGACAGGACAGGGGGGTGAATTCACCCCTCCACTTT. Translated: CASRQDRGVNSPLHF.

The chain carries TRBV7-2 and TRBJ2-3, with 8 bases lining up with TRBD2. The CDR3 is 15 residues long. Per the germline V gene, CDR1 is SGHTA and CDR2 is FQGNSA. V trimming: 2 bases; J trimming: 4 bases; junction bases outside the gene matches: 5. CDR3 sequence reads: CASSLISGRPDTQYF. The CDR3 DNA reads TGTGCCAGCAGCTTAATAAGCGGGAGACCAGATACGCAGTATTTT.

This rearrangement joins TRBV14 to TRBJ1-5; 8 positions match TRBD1. After removal of 3 bases from V and 0 bases from J, the junction contained 13 bases not matched to a gene. Germline V gene sequence: CDR1 SGHDN, CDR2 FVKESK. This CDR3 comprises 19 residues. For the CDR3, the DNA is TGTGCCAGCAGCCACGACGGGACAGGAAATTTGGTTAGCAATCAGCCCCAGCATTTT. Translated, it gives CASSHDGTGNLVSNQPQHF.

The chain combines TRBV6-2 or TRBV6-3 with TRBJ2-5, with 11 bases fitting TRBD2. There are 15 residues in the CDR3. With 5 bases clipped from V and 2 bases from J, the junction kept 4 bases outside the gene matches. From germline, CDR1 is MNHEY and CDR2 SVGEGT. The CDR3 sequence: CASSQGLAVQETQYF. The CDR3 DNA follows: TGTGCCAGCAGTCAGGGACTAGCGGTTCAAGAGACCCAGTACTTC.

The CDR3 coding sequence is TGTGCCATCAGTGATCCCACCCCCCCTAGCGGGACTTCGGAGACCCAGTACTTC. As protein: CAISDPTPPSGTSETQYF. This rearrangement joins TRBV10-3 to TRBJ2-5; TRBD2 agrees at 9 bases. V was clipped by 3 bases and J by 5 bases; unmatched bases: 16. This CDR3 region has 18 residues. CDR1 and CDR2 from the germline V gene are ENHRY and SYGVKD.

The chain carries TRBV30 and TRBJ1-1, with 8 bases fitting TRBD1. CDR1 GTSNPN and CDR2 SVGIG come from the germline V gene (reference sequence). V gave up 3 bases and J gave up 2 bases; unmatched junction bases: 17. The length of the CDR3 is 18 residues. The CDR3 DNA reads as TGTGCCTGGAGAAACGGGGTACAGGGGGAATTGGAAAACACTGAAGCTTTCTTT. It is translated as CAWRNGVQGELENTEAFF.

The rearrangement uses TRBV12-5 and TRBJ2-2, with unresolved D. With 5 bases removed from V and 1 base from J, the gap between germline ends came to 5 bases. The length of the CDR3 is 13 residues. In germline, CDR1 is LGHNT, CDR2 FRNRAP. DNA for the CDR3: TGTGCTAGTGGTAACAGGAACACCGGGGAGCTGTTTTTT. This codes for CASGNRNTGELFF.